This T cell receptor beta chain was obtained from a study of blood T cell repertoires in COVID-19. Study background: Researchers got acute and convalescent COVID-19 samples from the United States, Italy and Spain.

Trimming at V came to 3 bases and at J to 7 bases, leaving 11 bases not matched to a gene. The CDR3 length is 16 residues. From germline, CDR1 is SGDLS and CDR2 YYNGEE. The repertoire was sequenced with immunoSEQ multiplex PCR; TCRdb's copy has only in-frame clones and lacks some. The sample contains approximately 100,000 clones, 70% to 85% of which appear only once. The sequencing sample was made of peripheral blood. V and J are TRBV9 and TRBJ1-4; TRBD1 aligns across 8 bases. This sequence was found in a man aged 65 to 79 with acute or convalescent COVID-19. The CDR3: CASSARPTGAGEKLFF. DNA of the CDR3: TGTGCCAGCAGCGCCCGACCGACAGGGGCGGGTGAAAAACTGTTTTTT.